This T cell receptor (beta chain) was recorded in a study of CD8 T cells in ankylosing spondylitis. A quantitative 5'-RACE method, one with molecular barcodes, was used to make TCR beta libraries. TCRdb recomputed calls from the 5' RACE reads with MiXCR, one row per CDR3 protein. The sample lists more than 600,000 distinct CDR3 sequences, 15% to 20% occurring once. As for this clonotype: No antigen is known for it.

Overall study findings and caveats: Prior literature has documented some motif variants in synovial fluid and blood from reactive arthritis. Disease-linked clones were reportedly significantly enriched in matched ankylosing spondylitis synovial fluid. Several highly homologous variants made up a TCR beta motif, and this motif appeared characteristic of ankylosing spondylitis blood. Disease-linked clones, CD8+, were relatively rare in peripheral blood.

Germline-derived CDR1 and CDR2 are MNHNS and SASEGT. V lost 8 bases and J 2 bases, leaving 10 bases between the germline ends. The CDR3 runs 13 residues. The sequence came from a male donor with ankylosing spondylitis. Sequencing input: blood, either unsorted or a sorted T cell fraction (not recorded which). The chain links TRBV6-1 to TRBJ2-1, with D tentatively TRBD1 (6 bases). The chain's CDR3 is CASWTVTYNEQFF. In DNA, the CDR3 is TGTGCCAGCTGGACAGTAACCTACAATGAGCAGTTCTTC.